This T cell receptor beta chain was found in a study of CD8 T cells in ankylosing spondylitis. Findings of the study overall: Disease-associated clones were CD8+ and fairly uncommon in peripheral blood. The authors reported significant enrichment of disease-linked clones in matched ankylosing spondylitis synovial fluid. The study identified a TCR beta motif of several highly homologous variants that appeared characteristic of ankylosing spondylitis blood.

TCRdb reprocessed the 5' RACE reads with MiXCR, giving one entry per CDR3 protein. The sample includes a few hundred thousand distinct CDR3 sequences, around 7.9% of them seen just once. In regard to this clonotype: The antigen remains undetermined.

V lost 7 bases, J lost 0 bases, and 10 bases lay in between. This CDR3 region has 13 residues. CDR1 is SQVTM, CDR2 ANQGSEA, per germline. The rearrangement joins TRBV29-1 to TRBJ2-1; tentative D call: TRBD2 (6 bases). The clonotype was recovered from a male donor with ankylosing spondylitis. The sequencing input was blood, either unsorted or a sorted T cell fraction (not recorded which). The CDR3, as DNA: TGCAGCGCGGGAGACAGCTCCTACAATGAGCAGTTCTTC. It translates to CSAGDSSYNEQFF.